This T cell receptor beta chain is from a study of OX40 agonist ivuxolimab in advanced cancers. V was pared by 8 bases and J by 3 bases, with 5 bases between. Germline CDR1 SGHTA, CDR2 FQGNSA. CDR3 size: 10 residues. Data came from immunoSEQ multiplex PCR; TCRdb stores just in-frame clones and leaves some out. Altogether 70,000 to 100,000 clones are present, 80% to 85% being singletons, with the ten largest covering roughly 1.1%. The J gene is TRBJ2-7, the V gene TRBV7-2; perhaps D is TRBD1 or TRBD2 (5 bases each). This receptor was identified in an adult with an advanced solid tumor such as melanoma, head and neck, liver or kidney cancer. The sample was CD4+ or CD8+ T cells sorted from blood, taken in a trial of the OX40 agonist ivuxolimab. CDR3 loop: CASGGYEQYF. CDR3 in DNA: TGTGCCAGCGGGGGCTACGAGCAGTACTTC.